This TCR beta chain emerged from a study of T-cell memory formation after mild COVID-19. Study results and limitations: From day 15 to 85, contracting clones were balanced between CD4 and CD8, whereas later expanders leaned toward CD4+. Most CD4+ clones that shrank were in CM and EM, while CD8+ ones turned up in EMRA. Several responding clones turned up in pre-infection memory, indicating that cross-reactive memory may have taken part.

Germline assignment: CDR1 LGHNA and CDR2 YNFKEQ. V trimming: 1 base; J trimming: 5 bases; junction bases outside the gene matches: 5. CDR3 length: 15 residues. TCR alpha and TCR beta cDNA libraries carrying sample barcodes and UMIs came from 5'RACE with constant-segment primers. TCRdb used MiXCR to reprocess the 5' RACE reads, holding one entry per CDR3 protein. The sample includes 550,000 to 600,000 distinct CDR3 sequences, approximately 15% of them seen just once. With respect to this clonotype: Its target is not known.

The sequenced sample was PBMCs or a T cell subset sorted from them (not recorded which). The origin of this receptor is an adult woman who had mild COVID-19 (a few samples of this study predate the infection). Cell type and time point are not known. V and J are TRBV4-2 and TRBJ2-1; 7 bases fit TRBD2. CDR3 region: CASSQVTSENNEQFF. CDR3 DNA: TGTGCCAGCAGCCAAGTTACTAGCGAGAACAATGAGCAGTTCTTC.